The 7 T cell receptor beta chains below come from one sample, sequenced in a study of blood T cell repertoires in COVID-19. Repertoires were generated with immunoSEQ multiplex PCR, while TCRdb's copy carries only in-frame clones and drops some. The repertoire holds about 130,000 clones, with approximately 86% as singletons. Sequenced: PBMCs or T cells enriched from blood (not recorded which). These TCRs come from a woman aged 50 to 60 who had recovered from COVID-19.

This chain links TRBV6-5 with TRBJ2-5; 12 bases map to TRBD2. The germline V gene encodes CDR1 MNHEY and CDR2 SVGAGI. The trim removed 6 bases at V and 7 bases at J, leaving 9 bases unmatched. The CDR3 contains 15 residues. The CDR3 DNA reads TGTGCCAGCAGGGCGGGACTAGCGGGCCAAAGGACCCAGTACTTC. As protein: CASRAGLAGQRTQYF.

The chain combines TRBV5-1 with TRBJ2-2; TRBD1 aligns across 8 bases. Germline CDR1 and CDR2: SGHRS and YFSETQ. The V gene end was trimmed by 0 bases and the J gene end by 4 bases; junction bases not matched to a gene: 2. The CDR3 has 15 amino acids. CDR3: CASSLAGGITGELFF. The CDR3 DNA sequence: TGCGCCAGCAGCTTGGCAGGGGGCATCACCGGGGAGCTGTTTTTT.

Worth noting for this clone: The sample has other DNA sequences that encode this CDR3 too. The gene calls are TRBV3-1 (or the pseudogene TRBV3-2) and TRBJ1-1; maybe TRBD1 (6 bases). Trimming shortened V by 1 base and J by 4 bases, and 7 bases separated the two germline ends. Looked up from germline, CDR1 is LGHDT and CDR2 is YNNKEL (reference sequence). The length of the CDR3 is 13 residues. CDR3 coding DNA: TGTGCCAGCAGCCAAGTCAGGGGCACTGAAGCTTTCTTT. Its protein is CASSQVRGTEAFF.

This clone came up once. The gene calls are TRBV30 and TRBJ1-2; a weak D match, TRBD1 (5 bases). Per the germline V gene, CDR1 is GTSNPN and CDR2 is SVGIG (reference sequence). V gave up 2 bases and J gave up 8 bases, with 18 bases separating them. The CDR3 consists of 14 residues. The CDR3 DNA sequence: TGTGCCTGGAGTCCCCCCCGGGGGAGCGGCGGCTACACCTTC. Amino acids: CAWSPPRGSGGYTF.

This clone appeared a few times. The chain is built from TRBV20-1 and TRBJ1-2; D is undetermined. This CDR3 comprises 11 residues. Germline CDR1 DFQATT, CDR2 SNEGSKA (reference sequence). Trimming pared 3 bases from V and 7 bases from J, leaving 9 bases between. CDR3 in DNA: TGCAGTGCTAGGCAGATCTTTGGCTACACCTTC. Encoded protein: CSARQIFGYTF.

The gene calls are TRBV2 and TRBJ1-2; no clear D gene. The CDR3 extends over 13 amino acids. V was pared by 1 base and J by 8 bases, with 11 bases between. Germline V gene lookup returns CDR1 SNHLY and CDR2 FYNNEI. DNA for the CDR3: TGTGCCAGCAGTGAAGAACAGACCTCCGGCTACACCTTC. Its translation: CASSEEQTSGYTF.

CDR3 amino acids: CASSFATGPTEAFF. CDR3 bases: TGTGCCAGCAGCTTCGCAACAGGGCCCACTGAAGCTTTCTTT. The rearrangement links TRBV13 to TRBJ1-1; possible D gene TRBD1, 6 bases. Germline CDR1 PRHDT, CDR2 FYEKMQ (reference sequence). With 3 bases removed from V and 4 bases from J, the gap between germline ends came to 12 bases. The CDR3 spans 14 residues.